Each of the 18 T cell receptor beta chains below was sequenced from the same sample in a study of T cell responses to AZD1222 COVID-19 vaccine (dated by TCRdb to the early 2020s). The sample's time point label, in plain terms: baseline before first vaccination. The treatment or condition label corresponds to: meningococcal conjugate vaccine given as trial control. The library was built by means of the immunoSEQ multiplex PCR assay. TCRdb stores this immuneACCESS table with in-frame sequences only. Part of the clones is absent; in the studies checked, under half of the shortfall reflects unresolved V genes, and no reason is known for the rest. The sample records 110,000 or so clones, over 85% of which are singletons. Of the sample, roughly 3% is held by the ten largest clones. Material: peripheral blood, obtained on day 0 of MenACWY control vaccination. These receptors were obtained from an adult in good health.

The CDR3 DNA reads as TGTGCCAGCAGCCCAGATGGAAACTATGGCTACACCTTC. Translation gives CASSPDGNYGYTF. The chain has TRBV11-2 and TRBJ1-2, with D hard to call. V was cut by 5 bases and J by 2 bases, with 9 bases left in between. The CDR3 has 13 residues. Germline-derived CDR1 and CDR2 are SGHAT and FQNNGV.

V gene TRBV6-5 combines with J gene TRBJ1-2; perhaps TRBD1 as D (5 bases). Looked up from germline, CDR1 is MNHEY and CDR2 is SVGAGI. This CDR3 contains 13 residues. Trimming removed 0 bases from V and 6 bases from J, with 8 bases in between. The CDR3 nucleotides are TGTGCCAGCAGTTACTCAGGGGTCGATGGCTACACCTTC. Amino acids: CASSYSGVDGYTF.

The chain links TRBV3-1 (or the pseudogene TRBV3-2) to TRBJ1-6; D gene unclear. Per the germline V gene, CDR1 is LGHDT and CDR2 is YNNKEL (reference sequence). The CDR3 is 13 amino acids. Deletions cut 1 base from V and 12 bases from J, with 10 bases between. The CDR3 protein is CASSQGSVQPLHF. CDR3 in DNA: TGTGCCAGCAGCCAAGGGTCGGTTCAACCCCTCCACTTT.

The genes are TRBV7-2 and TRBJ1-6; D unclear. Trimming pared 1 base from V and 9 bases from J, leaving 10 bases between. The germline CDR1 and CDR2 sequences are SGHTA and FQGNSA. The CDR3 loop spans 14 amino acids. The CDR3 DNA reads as TGTGCCAGCAGCTTAGGGGTCTTTAGTTCACCCCTCCACTTT. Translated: CASSLGVFSSPLHF.

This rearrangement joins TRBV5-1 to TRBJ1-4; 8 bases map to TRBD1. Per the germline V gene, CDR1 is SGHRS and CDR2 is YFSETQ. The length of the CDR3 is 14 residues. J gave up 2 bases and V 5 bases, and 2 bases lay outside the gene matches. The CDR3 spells CASSQGATNEKLFF. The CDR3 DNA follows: TGCGCCAGCAGTCAGGGGGCTACTAATGAAAAACTGTTTTTT.

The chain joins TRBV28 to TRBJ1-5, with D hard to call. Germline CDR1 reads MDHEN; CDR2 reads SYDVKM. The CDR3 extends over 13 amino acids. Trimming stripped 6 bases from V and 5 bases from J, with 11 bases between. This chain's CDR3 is CASSPKPDQPQHF. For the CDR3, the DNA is TGTGCCAGCAGCCCAAAACCCGATCAGCCCCAGCATTTT.

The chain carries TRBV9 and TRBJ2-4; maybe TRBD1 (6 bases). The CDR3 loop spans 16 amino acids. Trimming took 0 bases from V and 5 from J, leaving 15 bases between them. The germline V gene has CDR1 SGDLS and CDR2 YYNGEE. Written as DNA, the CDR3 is TGTGCCAGCAGCGTAGCTGGGGGCACTCAAGAAAACATTCAGTACTTC. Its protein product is CASSVAGGTQENIQYF.

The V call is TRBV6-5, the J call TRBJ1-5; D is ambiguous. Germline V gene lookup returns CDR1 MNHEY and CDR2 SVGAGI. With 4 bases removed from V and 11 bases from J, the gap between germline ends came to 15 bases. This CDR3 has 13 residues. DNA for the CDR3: TGTGCCAGCAGTTCCAACCAAGTAGGGACCCAGCATTTT. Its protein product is CASSSNQVGTQHF.

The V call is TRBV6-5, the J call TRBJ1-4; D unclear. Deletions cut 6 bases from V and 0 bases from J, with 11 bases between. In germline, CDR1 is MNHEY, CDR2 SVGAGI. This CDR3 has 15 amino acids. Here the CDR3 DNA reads TGTGCCAGCAGCCCCGACTGGGCAACTAATGAAAAACTGTTTTTT. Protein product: CASSPDWATNEKLFF.

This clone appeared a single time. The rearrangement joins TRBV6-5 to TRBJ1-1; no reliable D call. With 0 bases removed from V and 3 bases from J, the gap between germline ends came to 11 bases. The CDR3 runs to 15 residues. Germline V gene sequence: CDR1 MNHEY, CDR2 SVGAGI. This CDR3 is CASSYSKVGDTEAFF. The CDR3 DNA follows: TGTGCCAGCAGTTACTCCAAGGTCGGGGACACTGAAGCTTTCTTT.

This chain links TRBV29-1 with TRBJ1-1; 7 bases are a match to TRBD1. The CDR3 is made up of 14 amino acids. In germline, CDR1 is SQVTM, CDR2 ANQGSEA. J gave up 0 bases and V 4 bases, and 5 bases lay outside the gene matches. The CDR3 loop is CSVVVRGLNTEAFF. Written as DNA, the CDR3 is TGCAGCGTTGTGGTAAGGGGGCTGAACACTGAAGCTTTCTTT.

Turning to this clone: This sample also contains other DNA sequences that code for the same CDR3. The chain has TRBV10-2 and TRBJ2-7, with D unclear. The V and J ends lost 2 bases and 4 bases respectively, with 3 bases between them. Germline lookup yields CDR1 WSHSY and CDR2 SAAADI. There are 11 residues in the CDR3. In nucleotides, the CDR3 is TGCGCCAGCAGTGAGGTGTACGAGCAGTACTTC. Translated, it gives CASSEVYEQYF.

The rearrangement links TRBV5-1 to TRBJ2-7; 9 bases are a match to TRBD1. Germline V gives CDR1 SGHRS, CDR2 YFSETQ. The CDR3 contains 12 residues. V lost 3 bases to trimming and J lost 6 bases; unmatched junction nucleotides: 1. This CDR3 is CASSWTGVEQYF. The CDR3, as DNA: TGCGCCAGCAGCTGGACAGGGGTCGAGCAGTACTTC.

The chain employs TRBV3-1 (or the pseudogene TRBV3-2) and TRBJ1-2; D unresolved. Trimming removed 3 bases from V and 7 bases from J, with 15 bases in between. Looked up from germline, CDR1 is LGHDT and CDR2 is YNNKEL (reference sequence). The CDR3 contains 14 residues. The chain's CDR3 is CASSQPPRAAGYTF. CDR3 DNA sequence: TGTGCCAGCAGCCAGCCCCCCCGGGCCGCTGGCTACACCTTC.

In DNA form, the CDR3 reads TGTGCCAGCAGCCAACGACAGGAAATGAACACTGAAGCTTTCTTT. This sequence encodes CASSQRQEMNTEAFF. This chain uses TRBV9 with TRBJ1-1; D is possibly TRBD1 (6 bases). This CDR3 comprises 15 residues. The V end was cut by 4 bases, the J end by 0 bases, with 13 bases between. The germline gives CDR1 SGDLS, CDR2 YYNGEE.

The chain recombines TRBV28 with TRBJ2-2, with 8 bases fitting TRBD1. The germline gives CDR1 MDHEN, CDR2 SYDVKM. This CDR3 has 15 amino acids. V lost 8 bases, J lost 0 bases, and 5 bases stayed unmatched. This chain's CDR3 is CASAPGQANTGELFF. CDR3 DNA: TGTGCCAGCGCGCCGGGACAGGCGAACACCGGGGAGCTGTTTTTT.

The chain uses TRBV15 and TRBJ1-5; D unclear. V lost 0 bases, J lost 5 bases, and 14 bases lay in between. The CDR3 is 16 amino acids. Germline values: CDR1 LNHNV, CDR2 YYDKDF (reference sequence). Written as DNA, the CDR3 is TGTGCCACCAGCAGAGATACCGGGTTTGGGGATCAGCCCCAGCATTTT. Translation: CATSRDTGFGDQPQHF.

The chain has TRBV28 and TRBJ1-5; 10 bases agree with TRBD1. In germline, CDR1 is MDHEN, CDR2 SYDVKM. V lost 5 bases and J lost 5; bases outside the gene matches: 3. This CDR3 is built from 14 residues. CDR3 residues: CASSTGQGYQPQHF. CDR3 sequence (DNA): TGTGCCAGCAGTACGGGACAGGGGTATCAGCCCCAGCATTTT.